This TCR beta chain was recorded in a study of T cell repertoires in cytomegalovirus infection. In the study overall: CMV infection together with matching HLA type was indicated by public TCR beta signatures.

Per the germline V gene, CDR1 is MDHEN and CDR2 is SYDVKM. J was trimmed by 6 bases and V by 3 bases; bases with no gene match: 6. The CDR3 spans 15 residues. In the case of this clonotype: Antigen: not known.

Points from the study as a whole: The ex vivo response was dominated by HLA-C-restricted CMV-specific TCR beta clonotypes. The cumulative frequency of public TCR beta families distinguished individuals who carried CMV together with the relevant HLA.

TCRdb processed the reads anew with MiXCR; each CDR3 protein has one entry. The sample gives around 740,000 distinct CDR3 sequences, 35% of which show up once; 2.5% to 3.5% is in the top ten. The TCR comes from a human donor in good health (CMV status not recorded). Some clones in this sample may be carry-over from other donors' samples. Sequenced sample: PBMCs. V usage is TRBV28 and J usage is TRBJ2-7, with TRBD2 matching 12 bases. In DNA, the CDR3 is TGTGCCAGCAGTTTGTCAGGACTAGCGGGATCCGAGCAGTACTTC. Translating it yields CASSLSGLAGSEQYF. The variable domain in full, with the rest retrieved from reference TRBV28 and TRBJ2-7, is DVKVTQSSRYLVKRTGEKVFLECVQDMDHENMFWYRQDPGLGLRLIYFSYDVKMKEKGDIPEGYSVSREKKERFSLILESASTNQTSMYLCASSLSGLAGSEQYFGPGTRLTVT.